The rows below give T cell receptor beta chains drawn from one sample of a study of OX40 agonist ivuxolimab in advanced cancers. TCRdb keeps only in-frame clones here, not all; method: immunoSEQ multiplex PCR. The data hold roughly 23,000 clones, with nearly 90% observed a single time. Sequenced material: CD4+ or CD8+ T cells sorted from blood, taken in a trial of the OX40 agonist ivuxolimab. The receptor set was obtained from an adult with an advanced solid tumor such as melanoma, head and neck, liver or kidney cancer. The CDR3 runs from the conserved cysteine through the conserved F or W. D genes are given only for firm matches. Rows give clone size only sometimes, using once, few, many, or a class for an expanded clone.

D gene: TRBD1
CDR3 length: 14
V gene: TRBV6-6
J gene: TRBJ1-1
clone size: -
CDR3 protein: CATTRQGMNTEAFF
CDR3 DNA: TGTGCCACCACTAGACAGGGCATGAACACTGAAGCTTTCTTT

D gene: -
CDR3 length: 15
V gene: TRBV12-5
J gene: TRBJ2-3
clone size: -
CDR3 protein: CASGVEGWYTDTQYF
CDR3 DNA: TGTGCTAGTGGCGTAGAAGGGTGGTACACAGATACGCAGTATTTT

D gene: TRBD2
CDR3 length: 14
V gene: TRBV5-5
J gene: TRBJ2-7
clone size: -
CDR3 protein: CASSPGLGGYEQYF
CDR3 DNA: TGTGCCAGCAGCCCGGGACTAGGTGGCTACGAGCAGTACTTC

D gene: TRBD1
CDR3 length: 16
V gene: TRBV7-9
J gene: TRBJ1-3
clone size: -
CDR3 protein: CASSHRDRGLGNTIYF
CDR3 DNA: TGTGCCAGCAGCCACCGGGACAGGGGGCTCGGAAACACCATATATTTT

D gene: -
CDR3 length: 11
V gene: TRBV20-1
J gene: TRBJ2-3
clone size: -
CDR3 protein: CSARVLDTQYF
CDR3 DNA: TGCAGTGCTAGAGTCTTAGATACGCAGTATTTT

D gene: -
CDR3 length: 15
V gene: TRBV7-2
J gene: TRBJ1-4
clone size: -
CDR3 protein: CASSLDRSTNEKLFF
CDR3 DNA: TGTGCCAGCAGCTTAGATAGGTCAACTAATGAAAAACTGTTTTTT

D gene: -
CDR3 length: 15
V gene: TRBV5-6
J gene: TRBJ1-2
clone size: once
CDR3 protein: CASSLLWSSNYGYTF
CDR3 DNA: TGTGCCAGCAGCTTACTTTGGTCGTCTAACTATGGCTACACCTTC

D gene: TRBD2
CDR3 length: 15
V gene: TRBV6-1
J gene: TRBJ2-1
clone size: -
CDR3 protein: CASSSGLDPPHGQFF
CDR3 DNA: TGTGCCAGCAGCTCCGGACTAGACCCCCCTCATGGGCAGTTCTTC

D gene: TRBD2
CDR3 length: 22
V gene: TRBV27
J gene: TRBJ2-2
clone size: once
CDR3 protein: CASNLLNGPGLAGELNTGELFF
CDR3 DNA: TGTGCCAGCAACTTATTAAACGGACCGGGACTAGCGGGAGAGTTGAACACCGGGGAGCTGTTTTTT

D gene: TRBD1
CDR3 length: 15
V gene: TRBV2
J gene: TRBJ1-3
clone size: -
CDR3 protein: CASRPDRGPGNTIYF
CDR3 DNA: TGTGCCAGCAGACCCGACAGGGGGCCTGGAAACACCATATATTTT

D gene: -
CDR3 length: 13
V gene: TRBV11-3
J gene: TRBJ2-7
clone size: -
CDR3 protein: CASSLEEGNEQYF
CDR3 DNA: TGTGCCAGCAGCTTAGAGGAGGGGAACGAGCAGTACTTC

D gene: TRBD1
CDR3 length: 13
V gene: TRBV30
J gene: TRBJ2-2
clone size: once
CDR3 protein: CAWRGTAVGELFF
CDR3 DNA: TGTGCCTGGAGGGGGACAGCGGTCGGGGAGCTGTTTTTT

D gene: -
CDR3 length: 14
V gene: TRBV5-5
J gene: TRBJ2-5
clone size: -
CDR3 protein: CASSFGEGPETPYF
CDR3 DNA: TGTGCCAGCAGCTTTGGTGAGGGCCCGGAGACCCCCTACTTC

D gene: -
CDR3 length: 15
V gene: TRBV29-1
J gene: TRBJ2-1
clone size: -
CDR3 protein: CSATVVLSPYNEQFF
CDR3 DNA: TGCAGCGCTACGGTGGTGCTCTCCCCCTACAATGAGCAGTTCTTC

D gene: -
CDR3 length: 12
V gene: TRBV7-9
J gene: TRBJ2-1
clone size: -
CDR3 protein: CASSFLVREQFF
CDR3 DNA: TGTGCCAGCAGCTTCCTAGTTCGTGAGCAGTTCTTC

D gene: -
CDR3 length: 14
V gene: TRBV11-2
J gene: TRBJ1-2
clone size: -
CDR3 protein: CASSLEDVAYGYTF
CDR3 DNA: TGTGCCAGCAGCTTAGAGGACGTAGCCTATGGCTACACCTTC

D gene: TRBD1
CDR3 length: 12
V gene: TRBV23-1
J gene: TRBJ2-1
clone size: -
CDR3 protein: CASSQSRDREVF
CDR3 DNA: TGCGCCAGCAGTCAATCCCGGGACAGGGAGGTCTTC

D gene: -
CDR3 length: 14
V gene: TRBV7-8
J gene: TRBJ1-2
clone size: -
CDR3 protein: CASSFEDAFYGYTF
CDR3 DNA: TGTGCCAGCAGCTTCGAAGATGCCTTCTATGGCTACACCTTC

D gene: -
CDR3 length: 14
V gene: TRBV4-3
J gene: TRBJ2-2
clone size: -
CDR3 protein: CASSQERDTGELFF
CDR3 DNA: TGCGCCAGCAGCCAAGAACGCGACACCGGGGAGCTGTTTTTT

D gene: TRBD2
CDR3 length: 16
V gene: TRBV7-9
J gene: TRBJ2-1
clone size: once
CDR3 protein: CASSLVGGSKGNEQFF
CDR3 DNA: TGTGCCAGCAGCTTAGTTGGCGGGAGCAAAGGGAATGAGCAGTTCTTC